The rows below give T cell receptor beta chains drawn from one sample of a study of blood T cell repertoires in COVID-19. TCRdb's copy holds only in-frame clones and misses some; the assay was immunoSEQ multiplex PCR. Of about 430,000 clones listed, 88% are singletons. Sequencing was performed on PBMCs or T cells enriched from blood (not recorded which). The receptors derive from a woman aged 30 to 39 with acute COVID-19. The CDR3 runs from the conserved cysteine through the conserved F or W. A D gene is named only where the DNA matches it firmly. The size entry is marked missing in some rows and otherwise reads once, few, many or a size class.

- TRBJ2-1 once TRBV7-3 TGTGCCAGCAGCAGAGGAGGGACTGCATACAATGAGCAGTTCTTC CASSRGGTAYNEQFF
- TRBJ1-4 - TRBV18 TGTGCCAGCTCGGGGCAGCCCATGTCCTTTGCAACTAATGAAAAACTGTTTTTT CASSGQPMSFATNEKLFF
TRBD1 TRBJ1-5 once TRBV20-1 TGCAGTGCTGGGACAGATCAGCCCCAGCATTTT CSAGTDQPQHF
- TRBJ2-3 - TRBV15 TGTGCCACCAGCAGAGATTTTGCAGGGGTGGCAGATACGCAGTATTTT CATSRDFAGVADTQYF
- TRBJ1-2 - TRBV5-1 TGCGCCAGCAGCTTGGAAGGGACACCCCGCTCTACGAACTATGGCTACACCTTC CASSLEGTPRSTNYGYTF
TRBD1 TRBJ1-2 few TRBV2 TGTGCCAGCAGTCGGGGACAGCAGGCCTATGGCTACACCTTC CASSRGQQAYGYTF
TRBD2 TRBJ2-2 - TRBV19 TGTGCCAGTAGTGTCGGGACTAGCGGGGGTAGAAAGAACACCGGGGAGCTGTTTTTT CASSVGTSGGRKNTGELFF
TRBD1 TRBJ1-1 few TRBV7-8 TGTGCCAGCACCAGACTCGGACAGGGGGACACTGAAGCTTTCTTT CASTRLGQGDTEAFF
TRBD1 TRBJ2-7 - TRBV4-1 TGCGCCAGCAGCCACGGGACAGTGAGCTCCTACGAGCAGTACTTC CASSHGTVSSYEQYF
- TRBJ2-7 - TRBV28 TGTGCCAGCAGCCCCCCCTCTCTTTACGAGCAGTACTTC CASSPPSLYEQYF
- TRBJ2-2 - TRBV18 TGTGCCAGCTCAGCCACCGGGTCCTCCCTGACCGGGGAGCTGTTTTTT CASSATGSSLTGELFF
- TRBJ2-1 - TRBV14 TGTGCCAGCAGCCAAGTGCACAGGGTAATAATTGAGCAGTTCTTC CASSQVHRVIIEQFF
TRBD1 TRBJ1-2 once TRBV9 TGTGCCAGCAGCGTAGACTCAGGGGGCGCGGGTGGCTACACCTTC CASSVDSGGAGGYTF
TRBD1 TRBJ1-5 - TRBV10-3 TGTGCCATCAGTGAGTCGACAGGGACGGGTCAGCCCCAGCATTTT CAISESTGTGQPQHF
- TRBJ2-7 - TRBV5-6 TGTGCCAGCAGCTTGGAGCCAGGGAAGTACGAGCAGTACTTC CASSLEPGKYEQYF
- TRBJ2-7 - TRBV7-2 TGTGCCAGCAGCTTAGCGAAGGGCGGGGTGAGCTCCGAGGGGTACTTC CASSLAKGGVSSEGYF
- TRBJ2-3 - TRBV9 TGTGCCAGCAGCGTAGTCCCTCTCTACACAGATACGCAGTATTTT CASSVVPLYTDTQYF
- TRBJ1-1 - TRBV6-5 TGTGCCAGCGGTCACCAGGGTCACACTGAAGCTTTCTTT CASGHQGHTEAFF
TRBD1 TRBJ1-3 many TRBV5-1 TGCGCCAGCAGTTCAACCGGGACAGGGCTATTTTCGTACGGAAACACCATATATTTT CASSSTGTGLFSYGNTIYF
TRBD1 TRBJ2-7 - TRBV24-1 TGTGCCACCAGTGACCCTGGACAGGGTGCCTACGAGCAGTACTTC CATSDPGQGAYEQYF
- TRBJ2-7 - TRBV4-1 TGCGCCAGCAGCCAAGGGGTCCTACAGACCTACGAGCAGTACTTC CASSQGVLQTYEQYF
TRBD1 TRBJ2-7 - TRBV7-2 TGTGCCAGCAGCTTAATCGGGACAGGGACCCACGAGCAGTACTTC CASSLIGTGTHEQYF
TRBD1 TRBJ1-2 - TRBV5-5 TGTGCCAGCAGCTTGGTGAGAGGGGGCGACTATGGCTACACCTTC CASSLVRGGDYGYTF
TRBD1 TRBJ1-4 - TRBV5-8 TGTGCCAGCAGCTTATGGGGGACAGGGGTTGGCGAAAAACTGTTTTTT CASSLWGTGVGEKLFF
TRBD1 TRBJ1-2 - TRBV5-1 TGCGCCAGCAGCCCGGGACAGGGAGGTCGAATGGGCTACACCTTC CASSPGQGGRMGYTF
- TRBJ2-7 - TRBV24-1 TGTGCCTCCCTCCTAGGTGCCTACGAGCAGTACTTC CASLLGAYEQYF
TRBD1 TRBJ1-1 - TRBV10-2 TGCGCCAGCAGTGAGGCAGGGGGCGGTGAAGCTTTCTTT CASSEAGGGEAFF
TRBD2 TRBJ2-5 - TRBV3-1/TRBV3-2 TGTGCCAGCAGCGCCTTGGGCGGGGGGGCCTTGAGATACTTC CASSALGGGALRYF
- TRBJ1-5 - TRBV27 TGTGCCAGCTCCTTTAACAATCAGCCCCAGCATTTT CASSFNNQPQHF
- TRBJ1-5 - TRBV5-1 TGCGCCAGCAGCTTTGGAGGGCGGACCGATCAGCCCCAGCATTTT CASSFGGRTDQPQHF
TRBD1 TRBJ2-3 - TRBV9 TGTGCCAGCAGCCCCCGGACAGGGTTTAGGTCAGATACGCAGTATTTT CASSPRTGFRSDTQYF
TRBD1 TRBJ1-6 once TRBV9 TGTGCCAGCAGCGCAGGACAGGGGGGCTCACCCCTCCACTTT CASSAGQGGSPLHF
TRBD1 TRBJ2-5 - TRBV6-6 TGTGCCAGCAGGGGGACAGGGGGATTTAGCGAGACCCAGTACTTC CASRGTGGFSETQYF
- TRBJ1-2 - TRBV6-2/TRBV6-3 TGTGCCAGCAGTGTGGGAGTTGGCTACACCTTC CASSVGVGYTF
- TRBJ1-2 - TRBV7-2 TGTGCCAGCAGCCCTACAGGGTCGCACTATGGCTACACCTTC CASSPTGSHYGYTF
TRBD2 TRBJ2-7 - TRBV29-1 TGCAGCGTTGACGGACTAGCGGGGGGCCACCCCTACGAGCAGTACTTC CSVDGLAGGHPYEQYF
- TRBJ1-4 - TRBV7-9 TGTGCCAGCAGCTTAGGGCAGAATGAAAAACTGTTTTTT CASSLGQNEKLFF